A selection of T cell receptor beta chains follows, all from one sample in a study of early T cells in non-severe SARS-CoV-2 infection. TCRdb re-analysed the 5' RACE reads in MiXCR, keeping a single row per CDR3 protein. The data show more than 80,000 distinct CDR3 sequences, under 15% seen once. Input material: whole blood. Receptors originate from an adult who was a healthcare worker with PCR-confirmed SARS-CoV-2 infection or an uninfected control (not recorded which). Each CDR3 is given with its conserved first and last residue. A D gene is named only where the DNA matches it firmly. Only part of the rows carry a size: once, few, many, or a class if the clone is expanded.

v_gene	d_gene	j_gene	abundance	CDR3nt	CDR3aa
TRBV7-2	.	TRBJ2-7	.	TGTGCCAGCAGCTTAAATAACGGCGGCCTTTACGAGCAGTACTTC	CASSLNNGGLYEQYF
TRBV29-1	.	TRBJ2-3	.	TGCAGCTGCCGACAGGCGGGACTTAGCACAGATACGCAGTATTTT	CSCRQAGLSTDTQYF
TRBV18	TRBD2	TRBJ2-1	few	TGTGCCAGCTCACCCGTGCTCTCAAGCGGGGTGGACAATGAGCAGTTCTTC	CASSPVLSSGVDNEQFF
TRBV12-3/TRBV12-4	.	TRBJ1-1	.	TGTGCCAGCAGCGCCGACATCCAAGCTTTCTTT	CASSADIQAFF
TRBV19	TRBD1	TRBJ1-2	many	TGTGCCAGTAGGTTACAGGGGTTGTATGGCTACACCTTC	CASRLQGLYGYTF
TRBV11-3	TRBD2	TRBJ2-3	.	TGTGCCAGCAGCCGAGCGGGAGGAAACACAGATACGCAGTATTTT	CASSRAGGNTDTQYF
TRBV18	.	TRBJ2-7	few	TGTGCCAGCTCACCAGGGGCGGGGCCGTTGGGCTACGAGCAGTACTTC	CASSPGAGPLGYEQYF
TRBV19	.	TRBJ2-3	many	TGTGCCAGTAGTACCGGGGTGGGAGATCCTAGCACAGATACGCAGTATTTT	CASSTGVGDPSTDTQYF
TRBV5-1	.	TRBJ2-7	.	TGCGCCAGCAGCTTGGACTCGGTCCGCGGCGAGCAGTACTTC	CASSLDSVRGEQYF
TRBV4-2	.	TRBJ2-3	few	TGTGCCAGCAGCCGTAGTGTGGGGCGAAGCACAGATACGCAGTATTTT	CASSRSVGRSTDTQYF
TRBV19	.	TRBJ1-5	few	TGTGCCAGTACCTCTCGGGACGGGAACAATCAGCCCCAGCATTTT	CASTSRDGNNQPQHF
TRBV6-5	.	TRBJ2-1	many	TGTGCCAGCAGTTATGGTGGCAAGAATGAGCAGTTCTTC	CASSYGGKNEQFF
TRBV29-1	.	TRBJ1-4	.	TGCAGCGTTAGGACAGCGGCCGGAAAACTGTTTTTT	CSVRTAAGKLFF
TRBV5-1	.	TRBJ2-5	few	TGCGCCAGCAGCTTCAAACGGGGCCAAGAGACCCAGTACTTC	CASSFKRGQETQYF
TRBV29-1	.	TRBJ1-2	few	TGCAGCGCGAGGGACCGAAGCTACACCTTC	CSARDRSYTF
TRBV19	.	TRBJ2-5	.	TGTGCCAGCGGGGCGGGGGCTGGGACCCAGTACTTC	CASGAGAGTQYF